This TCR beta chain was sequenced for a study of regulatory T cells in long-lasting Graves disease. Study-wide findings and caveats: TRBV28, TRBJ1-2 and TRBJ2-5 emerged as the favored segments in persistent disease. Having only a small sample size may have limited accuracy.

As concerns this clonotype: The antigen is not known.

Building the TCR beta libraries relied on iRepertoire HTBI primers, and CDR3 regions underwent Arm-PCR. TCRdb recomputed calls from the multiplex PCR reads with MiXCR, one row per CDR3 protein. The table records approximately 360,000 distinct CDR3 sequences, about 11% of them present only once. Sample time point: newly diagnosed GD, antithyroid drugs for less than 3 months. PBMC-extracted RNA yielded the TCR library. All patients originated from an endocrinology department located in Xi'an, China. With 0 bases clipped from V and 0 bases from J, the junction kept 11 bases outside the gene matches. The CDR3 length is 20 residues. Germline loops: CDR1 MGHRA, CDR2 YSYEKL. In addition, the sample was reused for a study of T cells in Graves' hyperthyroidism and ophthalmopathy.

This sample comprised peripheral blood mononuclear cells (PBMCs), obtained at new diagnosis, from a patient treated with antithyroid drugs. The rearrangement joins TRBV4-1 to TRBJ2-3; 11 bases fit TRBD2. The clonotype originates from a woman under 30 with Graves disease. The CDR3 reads CASSQDQRTSGRLSTDTQYF. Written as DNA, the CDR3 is TGCGCCAGCAGCCAAGATCAGAGAACTAGCGGGAGATTGAGCACAGATACGCAGTATTTT.